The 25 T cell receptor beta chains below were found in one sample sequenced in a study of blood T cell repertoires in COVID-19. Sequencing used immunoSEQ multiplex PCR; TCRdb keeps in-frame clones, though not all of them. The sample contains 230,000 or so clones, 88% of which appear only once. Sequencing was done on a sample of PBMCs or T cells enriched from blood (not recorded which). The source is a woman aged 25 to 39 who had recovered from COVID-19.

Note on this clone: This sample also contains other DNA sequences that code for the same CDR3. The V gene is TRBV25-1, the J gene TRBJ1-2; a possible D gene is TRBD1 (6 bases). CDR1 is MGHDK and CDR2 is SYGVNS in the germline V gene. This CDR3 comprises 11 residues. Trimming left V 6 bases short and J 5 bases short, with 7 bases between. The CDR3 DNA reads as TGTGCCAGCAGAGGGGGTTATGGCTACACCTTC. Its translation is CASRGGYGYTF.

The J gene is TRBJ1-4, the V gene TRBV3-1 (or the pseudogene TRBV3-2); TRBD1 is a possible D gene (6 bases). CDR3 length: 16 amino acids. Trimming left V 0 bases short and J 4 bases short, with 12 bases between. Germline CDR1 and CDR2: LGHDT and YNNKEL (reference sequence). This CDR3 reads CASSQDVGGLNEKLFF. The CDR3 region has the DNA TGTGCCAGCAGCCAAGATGTCGGGGGGCTTAATGAAAAACTGTTTTTT.

CDR3 DNA sequence: TGTGCCAGCAGTTTAATGGGGGCCCAGCCCACAACTAATGAAAAACTGTTTTTT. This codes for CASSLMGAQPTTNEKLFF. The chain carries TRBV28 and TRBJ1-4; maybe TRBD1 (6 bases). V shed 2 bases and J shed 0 bases, with 16 bases lying between them. CDR1 is MDHEN and CDR2 is SYDVKM in the germline V gene. CDR3 length: 18 amino acids.

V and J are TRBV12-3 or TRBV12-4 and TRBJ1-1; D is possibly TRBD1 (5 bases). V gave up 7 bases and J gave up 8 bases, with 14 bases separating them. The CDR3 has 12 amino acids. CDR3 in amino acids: CASIKKGQEAFF. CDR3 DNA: TGTGCCAGCATCAAAAAGGGGCAAGAAGCTTTCTTT.

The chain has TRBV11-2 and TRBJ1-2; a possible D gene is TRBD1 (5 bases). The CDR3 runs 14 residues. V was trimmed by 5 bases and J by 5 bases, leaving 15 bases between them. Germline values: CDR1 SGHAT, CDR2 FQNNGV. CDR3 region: CASSPSWTPYGYTF. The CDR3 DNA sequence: TGTGCCAGCAGCCCTTCGTGGACACCGTATGGCTACACCTTC. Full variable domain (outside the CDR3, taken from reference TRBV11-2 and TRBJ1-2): EAGVAQSPRYKIIEKRQSVAFWCNPISGHATLYWYQQILGQGPKLLIQFQNNGVVDDSQLPKDRFSAERLKGVDSTLKIQPAKLEDSAVYLCASSPSWTPYGYTFGSGTRLTVV.

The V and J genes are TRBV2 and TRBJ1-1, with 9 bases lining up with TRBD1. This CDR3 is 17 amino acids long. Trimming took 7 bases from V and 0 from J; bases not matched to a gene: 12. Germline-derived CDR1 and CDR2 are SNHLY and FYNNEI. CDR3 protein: CASKPLGQGGVNTEAFF. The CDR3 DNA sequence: TGTGCCAGCAAGCCTCTGGGACAGGGTGGGGTGAACACTGAAGCTTTCTTT.

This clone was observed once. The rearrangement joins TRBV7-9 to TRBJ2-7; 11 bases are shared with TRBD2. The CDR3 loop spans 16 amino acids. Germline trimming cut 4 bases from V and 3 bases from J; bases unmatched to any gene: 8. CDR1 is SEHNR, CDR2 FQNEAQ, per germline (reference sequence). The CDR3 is CASSSPPGLADYEQYF. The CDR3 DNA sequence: TGTGCCAGCAGCTCACCGCCGGGACTAGCGGACTACGAGCAGTACTTC.

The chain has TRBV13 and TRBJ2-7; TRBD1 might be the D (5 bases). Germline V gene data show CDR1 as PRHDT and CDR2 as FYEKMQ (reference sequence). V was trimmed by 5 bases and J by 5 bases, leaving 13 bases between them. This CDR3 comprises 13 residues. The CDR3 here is CASSTQGRHEQYF. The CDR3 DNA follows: TGTGCCAGCAGCACCCAGGGTCGACACGAGCAGTACTTC.

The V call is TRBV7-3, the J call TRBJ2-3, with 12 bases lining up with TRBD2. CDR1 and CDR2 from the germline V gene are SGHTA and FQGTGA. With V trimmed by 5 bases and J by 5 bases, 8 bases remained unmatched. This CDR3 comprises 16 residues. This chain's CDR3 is CASSDLTSGGGDTQYF. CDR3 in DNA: TGTGCCAGCAGCGACCTGACTAGCGGGGGTGGAGATACGCAGTATTTT.

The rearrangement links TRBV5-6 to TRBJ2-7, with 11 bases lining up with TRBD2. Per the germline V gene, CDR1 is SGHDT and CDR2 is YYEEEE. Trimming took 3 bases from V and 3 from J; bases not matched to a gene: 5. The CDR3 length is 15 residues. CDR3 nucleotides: TGTGCCAGCAGCTCTAGCGGGGGGCTCCTCTACGAGCAGTACTTC. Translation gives CASSSSGGLLYEQYF.

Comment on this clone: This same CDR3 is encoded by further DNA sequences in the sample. CDR3 nucleotide sequence: TGTGCCAGCAGCCTCGGGAGGGGGCAGCCCCAGCATTTT. This translates into CASSLGRGQPQHF. The chain uses TRBV14 and TRBJ1-5; D is possibly TRBD1 (6 bases). V lost 4 bases and J lost 7, with 11 bases in between. CDR1 is SGHDN and CDR2 is FVKESK in the germline V gene. The CDR3 extends over 13 amino acids.

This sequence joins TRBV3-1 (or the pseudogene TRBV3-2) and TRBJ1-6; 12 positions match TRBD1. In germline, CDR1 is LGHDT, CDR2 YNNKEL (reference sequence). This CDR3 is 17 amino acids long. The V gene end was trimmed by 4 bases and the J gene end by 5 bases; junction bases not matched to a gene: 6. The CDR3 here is CASSRGQGALHNSPLHF. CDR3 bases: TGTGCCAGCAGCCGGGGACAGGGGGCCTTGCATAATTCACCCCTCCACTTT.

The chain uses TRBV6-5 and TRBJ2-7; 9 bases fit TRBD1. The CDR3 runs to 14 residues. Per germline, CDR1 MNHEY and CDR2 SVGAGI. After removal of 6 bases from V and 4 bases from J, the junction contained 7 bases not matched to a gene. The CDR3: CASSPGTGMYEQYF. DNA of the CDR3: TGTGCCAGCAGCCCCGGGACAGGGATGTACGAGCAGTACTTC.

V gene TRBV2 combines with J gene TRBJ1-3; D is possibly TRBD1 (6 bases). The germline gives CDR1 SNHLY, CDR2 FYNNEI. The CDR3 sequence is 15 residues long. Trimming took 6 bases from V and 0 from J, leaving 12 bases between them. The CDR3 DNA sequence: TGTGCCAGCAGGGACAGTTGGCCCTCTGGAAACACCATATATTTT. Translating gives CASRDSWPSGNTIYF.

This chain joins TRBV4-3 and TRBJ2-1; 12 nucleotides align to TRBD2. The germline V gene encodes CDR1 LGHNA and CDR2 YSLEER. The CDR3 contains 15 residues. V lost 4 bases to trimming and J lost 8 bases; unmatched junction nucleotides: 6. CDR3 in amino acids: CASSRRLAGGDEQFF. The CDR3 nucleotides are TGCGCCAGCAGCCGAAGGCTAGCGGGGGGGGATGAGCAGTTCTTC.

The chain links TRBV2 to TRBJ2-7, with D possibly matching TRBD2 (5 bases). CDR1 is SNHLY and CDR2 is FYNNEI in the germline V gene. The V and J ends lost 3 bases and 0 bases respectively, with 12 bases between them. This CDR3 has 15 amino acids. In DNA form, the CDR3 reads TGTGCCAGCAGTGATAGAGGGCTTTACTCCTACGAGCAGTACTTC. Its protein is CASSDRGLYSYEQYF.

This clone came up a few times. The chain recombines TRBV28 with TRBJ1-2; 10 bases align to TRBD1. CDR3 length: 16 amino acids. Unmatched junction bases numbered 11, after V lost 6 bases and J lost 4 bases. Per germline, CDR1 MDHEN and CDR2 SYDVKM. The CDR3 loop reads CASSPTGGASIYGYTF. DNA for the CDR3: TGTGCCAGCAGCCCGACAGGGGGCGCTTCTATCTATGGCTACACCTTC.

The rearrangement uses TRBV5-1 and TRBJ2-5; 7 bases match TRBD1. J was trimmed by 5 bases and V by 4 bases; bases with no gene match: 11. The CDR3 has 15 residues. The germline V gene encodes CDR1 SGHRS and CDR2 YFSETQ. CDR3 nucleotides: TGCGCCAGCAGCCAGACCTACAGGGGTTGGGAGACCCAGTACTTC. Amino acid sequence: CASSQTYRGWETQYF.

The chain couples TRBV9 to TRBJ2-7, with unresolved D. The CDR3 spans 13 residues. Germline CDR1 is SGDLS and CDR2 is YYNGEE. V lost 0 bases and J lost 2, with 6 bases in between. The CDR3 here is CASSVGQTYEQYF. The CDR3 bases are TGTGCCAGCAGCGTAGGACAAACCTACGAGCAGTACTTC.

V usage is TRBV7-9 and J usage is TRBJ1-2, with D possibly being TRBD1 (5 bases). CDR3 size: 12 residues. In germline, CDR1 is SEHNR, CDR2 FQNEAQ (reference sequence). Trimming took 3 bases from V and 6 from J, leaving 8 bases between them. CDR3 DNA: TGTGCCAGCAGCTTCGGGGGGGATGGCTACACCTTC. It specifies CASSFGGDGYTF.

CDR3: CASSLPIQGVKETQYF. Written as DNA, the CDR3 is TGTGCCAGCAGCTTACCCATACAGGGCGTGAAAGAGACCCAGTACTTC. The chain employs TRBV7-2 and TRBJ2-5, with D tentatively TRBD1 (6 bases). Germline values: CDR1 SGHTA, CDR2 FQGNSA. Trimming stripped 2 bases from V and 3 bases from J, with 16 bases between. The CDR3 consists of 16 residues.

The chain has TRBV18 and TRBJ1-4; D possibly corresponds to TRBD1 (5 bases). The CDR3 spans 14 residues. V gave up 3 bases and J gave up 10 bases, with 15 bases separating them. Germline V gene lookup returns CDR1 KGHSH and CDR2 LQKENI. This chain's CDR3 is CASSPPKGPRKLFF. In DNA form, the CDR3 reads TGTGCCAGCTCACCCCCAAAGGGGCCTAGAAAACTGTTTTTT.

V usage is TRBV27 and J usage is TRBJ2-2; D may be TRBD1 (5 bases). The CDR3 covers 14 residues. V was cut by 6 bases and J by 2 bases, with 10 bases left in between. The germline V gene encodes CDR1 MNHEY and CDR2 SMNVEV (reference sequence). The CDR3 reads CASRQEINTGELFF. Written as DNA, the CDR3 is TGTGCCAGCAGACAGGAGATTAACACCGGGGAGCTGTTTTTT.

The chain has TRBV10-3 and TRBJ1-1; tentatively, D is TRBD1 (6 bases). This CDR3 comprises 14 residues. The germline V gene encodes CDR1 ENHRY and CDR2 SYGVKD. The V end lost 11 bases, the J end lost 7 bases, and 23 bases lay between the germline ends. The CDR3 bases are TGTGCCGCCGAACCGGACAGCCGAAACCGTGAAGCTTTCTTT. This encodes CAAEPDSRNREAFF.

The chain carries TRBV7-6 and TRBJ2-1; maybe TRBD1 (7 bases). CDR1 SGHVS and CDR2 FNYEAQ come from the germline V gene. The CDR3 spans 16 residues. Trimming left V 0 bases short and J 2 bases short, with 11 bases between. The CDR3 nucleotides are TGTGCCAGCAGCTTAGCGCGGGGACAGCCCTACAATGAGCAGTTCTTC. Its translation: CASSLARGQPYNEQFF.